Below are 27 T cell receptor gamma chains sequenced from a single sample in a study of Vδ1+ human thymocytes. Their target antigens are unknown. RNA was extracted from the cells and then reverse transcribed. The CDR3 regions were amplified by multiplex PCR from V-gene primers to a constant-region primer. TCRdb re-called the multiplex PCR reads with CATT. The data show about 36,000 gamma-chain clones, 20% to 25% seen once. Findings and limits, study-wide: Thymic TRG and TRD repertoires appeared highly polyclonal.

Sequencing was carried out using Vdelta1+ gamma-delta thymocytes from the thymus. Indicated subset: FACS-sorted CD3+ TCRalphabeta- TCRVdelta1+ TCRVdelta2- thymocytes. The receptors stem from a girl under three years old who had congenital heart surgery.

On this clone: Other nucleotide sequences from this sample produce the same CDR3. V and J are TRGV2 and TRGJ1 or TRGJ2. This CDR3 is 12 amino acids long. CDR1 and CDR2 from the germline V gene are EGSNGY and YDSYNSKV. The V and J ends lost 4 bases and 5 bases, in that order; junction bases with no gene match: 5. The CDR3 sequence is CATWDVDYKKLF. Written as DNA, the CDR3 is TGTGCCACCTGGGATGTGGATTATAAGAAACTCTTT.

The V call is TRGV3, the J call TRGJ1 or TRGJ2. Germline V gives CDR1 VTNTFY, CDR2 YDVSTARD (reference sequence). CDR3 length equals 14 residues. The J segment lost 3 bases and the V segment lost 0 bases, leaving 5 bases of the junction unmatched. The CDR3 nucleotides read TGTGCCACCTGGGACAGGGCCAGTTATTATAAGAAACTCTTT. Its protein product is CATWDRASYYKKLF.

J is TRGJ1 or TRGJ2 and V is TRGV9. This CDR3 region has 15 residues. In germline, CDR1 is GITISATS, CDR2 ISYDGTV (reference sequence). V was clipped by 2 bases and J by 10 bases; unmatched bases: 17. The CDR3 nucleotides are TGTGCCTTGTGGGAGGCCCCTCGGTTTATCGTAAAGAAACTCTTT. This codes for CALWEAPRFIVKKLF.

The rearrangement uses TRGV9 and TRGJP. The CDR3 consists of 13 residues. V shed 9 bases, J shed 6 bases, and the junction held 2 bases outside the gene matches. CDR1 is GITISATS and CDR2 is ISYDGTV in the germline V gene (reference sequence). In DNA, the CDR3 is TGTGCCTTGCGAGAGTTGGGCAAAAAAATCAAGGTATTT. Translated: CALRELGKKIKVF.

This clone was seen more than once but under ten times. A read error may account for a junction end that differs from germline. The chain uses TRGV8 and TRGJ1 or TRGJ2. Germline CDR1 and CDR2: VENAVY and YDSYNSRV. The CDR3 totals 11 residues. The CDR3: CATWDIGEKVF. The CDR3 DNA reads TGTGCCACCTGGGATATTGGGGAAAAGGTCTTT.

The genes are TRGV2 and TRGJP2. Per germline, CDR1 EGSNGY and CDR2 YDSYNSKV. CDR3 size: 15 residues. Losses at the gene ends were 3 bases for V and 3 bases for J; bases not matched to a gene: 7. The CDR3 sequence: CATWDSPRSDWIKTF. The CDR3 nucleotides read TGTGCCACCTGGGACTCCCCGCGTAGTGATTGGATCAAGACGTTT.

Regarding this clone: It differs at one base from a far larger clone, so likely a read error. The chain is built from TRGV2 and TRGJ1 or TRGJ2. The CDR3 length is 13 residues. J gave up 4 bases and V 0 bases, and 3 bases lay outside the gene matches. Germline lookup yields CDR1 EGSNGY and CDR2 YDSYNSKV. The CDR3: CATWDGKYYKKLF. The CDR3 DNA reads TGTGCCACCTGGGACGGGAAATATTATAAGAAACTCTTT.

This clone was seen a few times. Other DNA sequences within the sample encode an identical CDR3. The chain joins TRGV2 to TRGJ1 or TRGJ2. V was pared by 0 bases and J by 7 bases, with 6 bases of the junction left unmatched. The CDR3 has 13 residues. The germline gives CDR1 EGSNGY, CDR2 YDSYNSKV. The DNA of the CDR3 is TGTGCCACCTGGGACGGGCAAAGGTATAAGAAACTCTTT. It yields the protein CATWDGQRYKKLF.

This clone appeared a few times. Its ends do not fully match the called genes, so a read error is possible. This sequence joins TRGV2 and TRGJP2. From germline, CDR1 is EGSNGY and CDR2 YDSYNSKV. The CDR3 spans 15 residues. CDR3 region: CATWGLYSSDLIKTF. In nucleotides, the CDR3 is TGTGCCACCTGGGGGCTATATAGTAGTGATTTGATCAAGACGTTT.

A word on this clone: This may be a read error: a much more frequent sequence differs by one nucleotide. The sample carries other DNA sequences with the same CDR3. This chain connects TRGV9 to TRGJ1 or TRGJ2. The ends lost 0 bases at V and 6 bases at J; junction bases unmatched: 5. Per germline, CDR1 GITISATS and CDR2 ISYDGTV (reference sequence). This CDR3 has 13 amino acids. The CDR3 sequence: CALWEVRSYKKLF. CDR3 DNA: TGTGCCTTGTGGGAGGTGCGTTCTTATAAGAAACTCTTT.

The V gene is TRGV5, the J gene TRGJ1 or TRGJ2. CDR1 and CDR2 from the germline V gene are VINAFY and YDVSNSKD. The CDR3 has 12 residues. With 2 bases clipped from V and 9 bases from J, the junction kept 7 bases outside the gene matches. In nucleotides, the CDR3 is TGTGCCACCTGGGACAAAGCCCTTAAGAAACTCTTT. This gives the protein CATWDKALKKLF.

This rearrangement joins TRGV2 to TRGJP2. CDR1 EGSNGY and CDR2 YDSYNSKV come from the germline V gene. The CDR3 loop spans 16 amino acids. J gave up 3 bases and V 0 bases, and 7 bases lay outside the gene matches. The CDR3 loop reads CATWDGPGRSDWIKTF. DNA of the CDR3: TGTGCCACCTGGGACGGGCCTGGACGTAGTGATTGGATCAAGACGTTT.

The chain carries TRGV8 and TRGJ1 or TRGJ2. This CDR3 is built from 15 residues. The V and J ends lost 1 base and 0 bases, in that order; junction bases with no gene match: 6. Germline V CDR1 and CDR2: VENAVY, YDSYNSRV. Written as DNA, the CDR3 is TGTGCCACCTGGGATAGAGGGGCGAATTATTATAAGAAACTCTTT. Its translation is CATWDRGANYYKKLF.

This clone was seen a handful of times. V and J are TRGV4 and TRGJP2. From germline, CDR1 is EGSTGY and CDR2 YDSYTSSV. The length of the CDR3 is 14 residues. V lost 0 bases, J lost 11 bases, and 9 bases stayed unmatched. The DNA of the CDR3 is TGTGCCACCTGGGATGGGCGTATTCGGTGGATCAAGACGTTT. Residues: CATWDGRIRWIKTF.

Notes on this clone: A read error may produce the germline difference seen at one junction end. The V call is TRGV3, the J call TRGJ1 or TRGJ2. The CDR3 has 18 amino acids. CDR1 and CDR2 (germline): VTNTFY, YDVSTARD (reference sequence). CDR3 in amino acids: CATWDRTATWDIRYKTLF. The CDR3 bases are TGTGCCACCTGGGACCGCACTGCCACCTGGGATATTCGGTATAAGACACTCTTT.

The chain uses TRGV3 and TRGJ1 or TRGJ2. Per the germline V gene, CDR1 is VTNTFY and CDR2 is YDVSTARD (reference sequence). The CDR3 is 12 residues long. V lost 3 bases to trimming and J lost 10 bases; unmatched junction nucleotides: 9. CDR3 sequence reads: CATWDGTSKKLF. For the CDR3, the DNA is TGTGCCACCTGGGACGGCACTTCAAAGAAACTCTTT.

To note about this clone: The identical CDR3 is also encoded by other nucleotide sequences in the sample. The chain recombines TRGV3 with TRGJ1 or TRGJ2. The V gene's germline CDR1 is VTNTFY and CDR2 YDVSTARD (reference sequence). Trimming cost V 1 base and J 3 bases; bases outside gene matches: 3. CDR3 length equals 13 residues. CDR3 bases: TGTGCCACCTGGGACAGAGGTTATTATAAGAAACTCTTT. This encodes CATWDRGYYKKLF.

The rearrangement links TRGV3 to TRGJ1 or TRGJ2. The V segment lost 0 bases and the J segment 3 bases; nucleotides outside the gene matches: 8. The CDR3 runs to 15 residues. Per germline, CDR1 VTNTFY and CDR2 YDVSTARD (reference sequence). CDR3 DNA: TGTGCCACCTGGGACAGGCCGAGGAGTTATTATAAGAAACTCTTT. The encoded protein is CATWDRPRSYYKKLF.

A remark on this clone: This sample includes further DNA sequences coding for the same CDR3. The chain joins TRGV3 to TRGJ1 or TRGJ2. V was clipped by 0 bases and J by 5 bases; unmatched bases: 7. This CDR3 spans 14 amino acids. Germline lookup yields CDR1 VTNTFY and CDR2 YDVSTARD (reference sequence). The CDR3 region has the DNA TGTGCCACCTGGGACAGGCGGGTGAATTATAAGAAACTCTTT. As protein: CATWDRRVNYKKLF.

A word on this clone: The same CDR3 also results from other DNA sequences found in this sample. This chain joins TRGV2 and TRGJ1 or TRGJ2. Looked up from germline, CDR1 is EGSNGY and CDR2 is YDSYNSKV. This CDR3 contains 11 residues. The junction had 5 bases not matched to a gene; V was cut back by 0 bases and J by 12 bases. CDR3 sequence: CATWDGPRKLF. In DNA form, the CDR3 reads TGTGCCACCTGGGACGGGCCGCGGAAACTCTTT.

This clone appeared a few times. V and J are TRGV8 and TRGJ1 or TRGJ2. V was pared by 5 bases and J by 5 bases, with 9 bases of the junction left unmatched. The CDR3 runs 13 residues. Germline V lookup: CDR1 VENAVY, CDR2 YDSYNSRV. The CDR3 nucleotides are TGTGCCACCTGGGGCCAAACGGATTATAAGAAACTCTTT. Its protein is CATWGQTDYKKLF.

On this clone: One end of the junction varies from germline; a read error may be responsible. V usage is TRGV2 and J usage is TRGJ1 or TRGJ2. Germline V lookup: CDR1 EGSNGY, CDR2 YDSYNSKV. This CDR3 is 14 amino acids long. The CDR3 protein is CATWDGPKRYKNLF. The CDR3 DNA sequence: TGTGCCACCTGGGACGGGCCGAAAAGATACAAGAATCTCTTT.

The chain joins TRGV2 to TRGJP1. The CDR3 spans 20 residues. In germline, CDR1 is EGSNGY, CDR2 YDSYNSKV. Trimming removed 10 bases from V and 5 bases from J; junction bases left unmatched: 31. This chain's CDR3 is CATRRSKIGNFGTTGWFKIF. CDR3 bases: TGTGCCACGCGGCGTTCTAAGATCGGTAATTTCGGTACGACTGGTTGGTTCAAGATATTT.

In its sample, this clone was seen a few times. The genes are TRGV9 and TRGJ1 or TRGJ2. Trimming cost V 3 bases and J 5 bases; bases outside gene matches: 7. The germline V gene encodes CDR1 GITISATS and CDR2 ISYDGTV (reference sequence). The CDR3 has 13 residues. DNA for the CDR3: TGTGCCTTGTGGGAGCCACCTCATTATAAGAAACTCTTT. Protein product: CALWEPPHYKKLF.

V gene TRGV8 combines with J gene TRGJ1 or TRGJ2. The CDR3 spans 14 residues. The V and J ends lost 1 base and 2 bases, in that order; junction bases with no gene match: 5. CDR1 and CDR2 from the germline V gene are VENAVY and YDSYNSRV. The CDR3 DNA is TGTGCCACCTGGGATAGTCGGGATTATTATAAGAAACTCTTT. Translating gives CATWDSRDYYKKLF.

This clone was observed a few times. Other DNA sequences from this sample encode an identical CDR3 as well. The chain combines TRGV3 with TRGJ1 or TRGJ2. The CDR3 totals 13 residues. Germline V gene sequence: CDR1 VTNTFY, CDR2 YDVSTARD (reference sequence). V was pared by 0 bases and J by 7 bases, with 6 bases of the junction left unmatched. The CDR3 nucleotides are TGTGCCACCTGGGACAGGCGGTGGTATAAGAAACTCTTT. It translates to CATWDRRWYKKLF.

The V gene is TRGV2, the J gene TRGJ1 or TRGJ2. The V and J ends lost 0 bases and 0 bases, in that order; junction bases with no gene match: 5. This CDR3 has 15 residues. CDR1 and CDR2 from the germline V gene are EGSNGY and YDSYNSKV. As DNA, the CDR3 is TGTGCCACCTGGGACGGGTCGATGAATTATTATAAGAAACTCTTT. Its translation is CATWDGSMNYYKKLF.